Sequencing of this T cell receptor (beta chain) was carried out in a study of shared clonotypes between healthy human individuals. About the research overall: The composition of the donors was a couple of women and a few men aged 18 to 49.

TCRdb's copy holds only in-frame clones and misses some; the assay was immunoSEQ multiplex PCR. The sample includes approximately 500,000 clones, 75% to 80% of them seen just once. Every donor, a Caucasian adult, lived in Nashville, Tennessee. The study's findings and limits: What limited the represented genetic and exposure-history diversity was the small number of donors. The researchers took only blood, and tissue repertoires probably look different.

Of note for this clone: Its antigen is undetermined.

Germline loops: CDR1 LGHNA, CDR2 YNFKEQ. The CDR3 consists of 16 residues. The ends lost 0 bases at V and 6 bases at J; junction bases unmatched: 4. The receptor's source is a woman in her thirties or forties in good health. Some clones in this sample may be carry-over from other donors' samples. The chain links TRBV4-2 to TRBJ2-5; 13 nucleotides match TRBD2. Input material: PBMCs. The CDR3 is CASSQERTSGSQTQYF. The CDR3 DNA reads as TGTGCCAGCAGCCAAGAACGGACTAGCGGGAGTCAGACCCAGTACTTC.